Sequencing of this T cell receptor (beta chain) was carried out in a study of cytomegalovirus exposure and HLA in healthy donors. This CDR3 has 15 residues. CDR1 is MNHNY and CDR2 is SVGAGI in the germline V gene (reference sequence). V lost 2 bases to trimming and J lost 4 bases; unmatched junction nucleotides: 4. Primers included in the PCR were 60 Vbeta and 13 Jbeta primers. TCRdb's copy holds only in-frame clones and misses some; the assay was immunoSEQ multiplex PCR. The table shows hundreds of thousands of clones, with roughly 75% occurring only once. What was sequenced was PBMCs. This TCR came from a woman aged 25-40 years in good health and CMV-seronegative. J is TRBJ2-7 and V is TRBV6-6; 11 nucleotides line up with TRBD2. DNA of the CDR3: TGTGCCAGCAGTTACCCACTAGCGGGGGTATACGAGCAGTACTTC. It codes for CASSYPLAGVYEQYF.